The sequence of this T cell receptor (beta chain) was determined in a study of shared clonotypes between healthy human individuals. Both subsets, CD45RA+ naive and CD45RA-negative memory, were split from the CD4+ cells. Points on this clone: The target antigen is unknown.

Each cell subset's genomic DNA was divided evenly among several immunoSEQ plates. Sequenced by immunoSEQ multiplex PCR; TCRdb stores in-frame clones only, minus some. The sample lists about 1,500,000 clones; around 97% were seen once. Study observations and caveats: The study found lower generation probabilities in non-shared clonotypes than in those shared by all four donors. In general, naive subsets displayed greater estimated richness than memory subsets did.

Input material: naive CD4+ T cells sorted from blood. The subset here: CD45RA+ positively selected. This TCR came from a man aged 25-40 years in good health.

The CDR3 region has the DNA TGTGCCAGCATCCCATCACAGGGTGTCTACAATGAGCAGTTCTTC. This gives the protein CASIPSQGVYNEQFF. V and J are TRBV28 and TRBJ2-1; TRBD1 might be the D (6 bases). Germline lookup yields CDR1 MDHEN and CDR2 SYDVKM. V was pared by 7 bases and J by 3 bases, with 16 bases between. The CDR3 is 15 residues long.